The 21 T cell receptor beta chains reported below all come from one sample, sequenced in a study of blood T cell repertoires in COVID-19. The data were produced by immunoSEQ multiplex PCR, yet TCRdb's version contains in-frame clones alone and is incomplete. The table lists around 24,000 clones, roughly 80% of them singletons, with 55% to 75% in the top ten. The sequencing sample was made of peripheral blood. The receptors stem from a woman of 80 years or more with acute or convalescent COVID-19.

The rearrangement uses TRBV7-2 and TRBJ1-1; 9 bases line up with TRBD1. Germline CDR1 SGHTA, CDR2 FQGNSA. V gave up 1 base and J gave up 5 bases; unmatched junction bases: 5. The length of the CDR3 is 15 residues. Here the CDR3 reads CASSLVGQGTTEAFF. CDR3 coding DNA: TGTGCCAGCAGCTTAGTGGGACAGGGAACGACTGAAGCTTTCTTT.

The genes are TRBV28 and TRBJ1-5; 12 bases map to TRBD1. Per germline, CDR1 MDHEN and CDR2 SYDVKM. The CDR3 runs to 21 residues. The V segment lost 4 bases and the J segment 4 bases; nucleotides outside the gene matches: 20. CDR3 coding DNA: TGTGCCAGCAGTTATCCTAATGCCGGGACAGGGGGCGGGAAGGGAAATCAGCCCCAGCATTTT. Translating gives CASSYPNAGTGGGKGNQPQHF.

The V gene is TRBV9, the J gene TRBJ1-1; D gene unclear. Germline CDR1 and CDR2: SGDLS and YYNGEE. Trimming stripped 4 bases from V and 4 bases from J, with 20 bases between. The CDR3 has 16 amino acids. CDR3 nucleotide sequence: TGTGCCAGCAGCCCCGACGTGAGGCGGCAAAGCACTGAAGCTTTCTTT. Its protein is CASSPDVRRQSTEAFF.

This clone was detected once. The J gene is TRBJ1-1, the V gene TRBV14, with D possibly being TRBD1 (6 bases). Trimming cost V 0 bases and J 10 bases, with 12 bases left between them. The germline V gene has CDR1 SGHDN and CDR2 FVKESK. The CDR3 length is 13 residues. This chain's CDR3 is CASSQEGLGAAFF. As DNA, the CDR3 is TGTGCCAGCAGCCAAGAAGGCCTGGGGGCAGCTTTCTTT.

This clone was seen only a few times. The same CDR3 also results from other DNA sequences found in this sample. The J gene is TRBJ1-2, the V gene TRBV6-5; 7 nucleotides match TRBD1. Germline CDR1 and CDR2: MNHEY and SVGAGI. The V and J ends lost 7 bases and 2 bases, in that order; junction bases with no gene match: 4. There are 13 residues in the CDR3. CDR3 loop: CASTRQGNYGYTF. In DNA, the CDR3 is TGTGCCAGCACCCGACAGGGAAACTATGGCTACACCTTC.

The CDR3 bases are TGTGCCAGCAGCTTAGAAGCGCGCGTCTATGAGCAGTTCTTC. Translating gives CASSLEARVYEQFF. This chain connects TRBV7-2 to TRBJ2-1; no clear D. From germline, CDR1 is SGHTA and CDR2 FQGNSA. This CDR3 comprises 14 residues. Trimming pared 1 base from V and 8 bases from J, leaving 12 bases between.

The chain recombines TRBV19 with TRBJ2-3; a possible D gene is TRBD2 (5 bases). V was trimmed by 3 bases and J by 3 bases, leaving 10 bases between them. There are 14 residues in the CDR3. Germline CDR1 is LNHDA and CDR2 is SQIVND (reference sequence). Written as DNA, the CDR3 is TGTGCCAGTAGTATGGTCGGGGTGACAGATACGCAGTATTTT. This encodes CASSMVGVTDTQYF.

This clone was observed a few times. The V and J genes are TRBV5-1 and TRBJ1-5; D is perhaps TRBD1 (6 bases). The CDR3 runs 15 residues. Germline V gene sequence: CDR1 SGHRS, CDR2 YFSETQ. V lost 4 bases, J lost 1 base, and 12 bases lay in between. Written as DNA, the CDR3 is TGCGCCAGCAGCCTCGAGGGACAAAGCAATCAGCCCCAGCATTTT. Translation gives CASSLEGQSNQPQHF. Full variable domain (missing parts from reference TRBV5-1 and TRBJ1-5): KAGVTQTPRYLIKTRGQQVTLSCSPISGHRSVSWYQQTPGQGLQFLFEYFSETQRNKGNFPGRFSGRQFSNSRSEMNVSTLELGDSALYLCASSLEGQSNQPQHFGDGTRLSIL.

The chain uses TRBV25-1 and TRBJ2-6, with 7 bases matching TRBD1. The germline gives CDR1 MGHDK, CDR2 SYGVNS. The V segment lost 2 bases and the J segment 4 bases; nucleotides outside the gene matches: 8. The CDR3 sequence is 17 residues long. DNA of the CDR3: TGTGCCAGCAGTGAAGGGGGCAGGGGGAGCGGGGCCAACGTCCTGACTTTC. Translated, it gives CASSEGGRGSGANVLTF.

The chain couples TRBV2 to TRBJ2-1; 14 nucleotides line up with TRBD2. The germline V gene encodes CDR1 SNHLY and CDR2 FYNNEI. V gave up 6 bases and J gave up 13 bases; unmatched junction bases: 5. This CDR3 has 13 residues. Here the CDR3 DNA reads TGTGCCAGCAGGGGGACTAGCGGGGGCCGTCAGTTCTTC. Translated: CASRGTSGGRQFF.

This chain connects TRBV7-2 to TRBJ1-1; 9 bases fit TRBD1. The length of the CDR3 is 14 residues. V gave up 5 bases and J gave up 4 bases; unmatched junction bases: 5. Germline values: CDR1 SGHTA, CDR2 FQGNSA. The CDR3 here is CASSADRGGTEAFF. The DNA for the CDR3 is TGTGCCAGCAGCGCGGACAGGGGTGGCACTGAAGCTTTCTTT.

This chain links TRBV30 with TRBJ1-2, with 9 nucleotides matching TRBD1. The CDR3 sequence is 14 residues long. Germline-derived CDR1 and CDR2 are GTSNPN and SVGIG (reference sequence). Trimming took 5 bases from V and 5 from J; bases not matched to a gene: 9. The CDR3 DNA is TGTGCCTGGGCACCGGGACAGGGAGGATATGGCTACACCTTC. The encoded protein is CAWAPGQGGYGYTF.

This clone was detected only once. One end of the junction fails to match germline, which may point to a read error. This chain uses TRBV7-7 with TRBJ2-1; 11 nucleotides agree with TRBD1. The CDR3 covers 14 residues. Germline CDR1 SSHAT, CDR2 FNYEAQ (reference sequence). The CDR3 reads CASSLGTGGNEQFF. The CDR3 region has the DNA TGTGCTAGCAGCTTAGGGACAGGGGGGAATGAGCAGTTCTTC.

This clone was detected a few times. The CDR3 nucleotides read TGCAGCGTTGTGATAACCCTCGGAGGCTATGGCTACACCTTC. As protein: CSVVITLGGYGYTF. The rearrangement joins TRBV29-1 to TRBJ1-2; D is undetermined. This CDR3 is built from 14 residues. The V gene's germline CDR1 is SQVTM and CDR2 ANQGSEA. V gave up 4 bases and J gave up 4 bases, with 16 bases separating them.

The V gene is TRBV6-5, the J gene TRBJ2-3; 7 bases align to TRBD1. Trimming removed 4 bases from V and 3 bases from J; junction bases left unmatched: 7. Germline CDR1 and CDR2: MNHEY and SVGAGI. CDR3 length: 15 amino acids. CDR3 amino acids: CASSFTGVGTDTQYF. As DNA, the CDR3 is TGTGCCAGCAGTTTCACAGGGGTCGGGACAGATACGCAGTATTTT.

The chain uses TRBV7-3 and TRBJ1-2; TRBD1 aligns across 9 bases. The CDR3 contains 13 residues. The junction had 5 bases not matched to a gene; V was cut back by 4 bases and J by 8 bases. Germline V gene sequence: CDR1 SGHTA, CDR2 FQGTGA. The chain's CDR3 is CASSSTGGGGYTF. The CDR3 region has the DNA TGTGCCAGCAGCTCAACAGGGGGCGGCGGCTACACCTTC.

The chain employs TRBV19 and TRBJ2-3; TRBD2 agrees at 12 bases. The CDR3 extends over 15 amino acids. J gave up 3 bases and V 6 bases, and 4 bases lay outside the gene matches. CDR1 LNHDA and CDR2 SQIVND come from the germline V gene (reference sequence). The DNA for the CDR3 is TGTGCCAGTAGCCCTACTAGCGGGGGGACAGATACGCAGTATTTT. Translation gives CASSPTSGGTDTQYF.

V usage is TRBV18 and J usage is TRBJ1-1; D not certain. Germline V gives CDR1 KGHSH, CDR2 LQKENI. The CDR3 is 15 residues long. The V gene lost 9 bases and the J gene lost 0 bases, with 17 bases spanning the gap. The CDR3 loop reads CASSSSGSLNTEAFF. Written as DNA, the CDR3 is TGTGCCAGTTCTTCTTCGGGGTCCCTGAACACTGAAGCTTTCTTT.

The genes are TRBV19 and TRBJ1-1, with a weak D call TRBD1 (6 bases). The V end was cut by 7 bases, the J end by 6 bases, with 18 bases between. The CDR3 spans 14 residues. Germline V lookup: CDR1 LNHDA, CDR2 SQIVND (reference sequence). The CDR3 protein is CASTRGQPRAEAFF. DNA for the CDR3: TGTGCCAGTACCAGAGGACAGCCCCGGGCTGAAGCTTTCTTT.

The rearrangement uses TRBV9 and TRBJ1-2; the D gene is possibly TRBD1 (5 bases). The CDR3 runs 14 residues. Looked up from germline, CDR1 is SGDLS and CDR2 is YYNGEE. Trimming shortened V by 3 bases and J by 6 bases, and 15 bases separated the two germline ends. CDR3 sequence: CASSAGGVGNGYTF. The CDR3 nucleotides are TGTGCCAGCAGCGCTGGGGGGGTAGGGAATGGCTACACCTTC.

The gene calls are TRBV5-6 and TRBJ1-5, with no clear D. The CDR3 loop spans 15 amino acids. Germline values: CDR1 SGHDT, CDR2 YYEEEE. V dropped 4 bases and J dropped 0 bases, with 11 bases sitting between them. CDR3 DNA sequence: TGTGCCAGCAGCCGATTGAGCGCTAGCAATCAGCCCCAGCATTTT. It is translated as CASSRLSASNQPQHF.